This T cell receptor beta chain originates from a study of monozygotic twins with inflammatory bowel disease. About this clonotype itself: The antigen is unknown.

TCRdb re-analyzed the 5' RACE reads; it lists each CDR3 protein once, without DNA. Across about 420,000 distinct CDR3 sequences, the top ten clones capture under 3% of the sample. Study results and caveats: Twins with IBD had fewer clonotypes in common with others than healthy twins, particularly during disease activity.

The TCR was taken from a human donor with ulcerative colitis or Crohn's disease, or a healthy co-twin of an affected twin (not recorded which). Sequenced: blood.

CDR3 residues: CASSPSGFTDTQYF. The chain recombines TRBV18 with TRBJ2-3. Per germline, CDR1 KGHSH and CDR2 LQKENI. The CDR3 covers 14 residues.